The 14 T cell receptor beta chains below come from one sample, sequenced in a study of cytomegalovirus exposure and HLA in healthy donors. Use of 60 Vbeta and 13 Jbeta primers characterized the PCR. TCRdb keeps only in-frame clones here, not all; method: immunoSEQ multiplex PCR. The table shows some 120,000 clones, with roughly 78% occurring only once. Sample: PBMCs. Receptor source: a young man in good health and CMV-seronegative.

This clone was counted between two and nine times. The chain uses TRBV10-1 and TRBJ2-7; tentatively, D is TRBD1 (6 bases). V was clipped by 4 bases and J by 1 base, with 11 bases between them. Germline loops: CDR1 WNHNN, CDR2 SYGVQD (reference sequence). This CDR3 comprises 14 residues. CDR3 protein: CASSARTASYEQYF. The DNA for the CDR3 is TGCGCCAGCAGTGCCCGGACAGCTTCCTACGAGCAGTACTTC.

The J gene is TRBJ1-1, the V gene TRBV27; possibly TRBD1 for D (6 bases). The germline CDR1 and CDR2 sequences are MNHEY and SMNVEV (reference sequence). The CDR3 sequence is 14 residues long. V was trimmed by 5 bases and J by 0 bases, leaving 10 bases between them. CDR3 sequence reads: CASSGGQLNTEAFF. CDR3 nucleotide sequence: TGTGCCAGCAGTGGGGGACAACTGAACACTGAAGCTTTCTTT.

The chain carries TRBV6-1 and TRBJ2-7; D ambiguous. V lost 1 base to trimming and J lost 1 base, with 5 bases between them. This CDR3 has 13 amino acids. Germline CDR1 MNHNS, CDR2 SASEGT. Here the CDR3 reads CASSEGRSYEQYF. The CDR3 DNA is TGTGCCAGCAGTGAAGGCAGATCCTACGAGCAGTACTTC.

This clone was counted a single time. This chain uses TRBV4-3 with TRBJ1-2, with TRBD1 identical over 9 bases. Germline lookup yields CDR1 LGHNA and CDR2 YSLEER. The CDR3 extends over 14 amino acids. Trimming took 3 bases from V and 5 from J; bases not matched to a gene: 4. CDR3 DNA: TGCGCCAGCAGCCAGGGGACAGGGCTATATGGCTACACCTTC. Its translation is CASSQGTGLYGYTF.

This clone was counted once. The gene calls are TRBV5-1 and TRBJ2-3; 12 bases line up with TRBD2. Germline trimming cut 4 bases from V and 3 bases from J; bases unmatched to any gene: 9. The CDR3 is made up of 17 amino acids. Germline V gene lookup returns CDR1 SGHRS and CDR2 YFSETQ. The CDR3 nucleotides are TGCGCCAGCAGCCCATGGCCGACTAGCGGGAGTACAGATACGCAGTATTTT. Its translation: CASSPWPTSGSTDTQYF.

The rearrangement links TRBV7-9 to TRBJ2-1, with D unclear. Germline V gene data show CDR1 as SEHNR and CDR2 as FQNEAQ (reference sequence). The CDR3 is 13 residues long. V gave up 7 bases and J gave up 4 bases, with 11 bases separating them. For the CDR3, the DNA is TGTGCCAGCACCCTGGTAGTTTACAATGAGCAGTTCTTC. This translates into CASTLVVYNEQFF.

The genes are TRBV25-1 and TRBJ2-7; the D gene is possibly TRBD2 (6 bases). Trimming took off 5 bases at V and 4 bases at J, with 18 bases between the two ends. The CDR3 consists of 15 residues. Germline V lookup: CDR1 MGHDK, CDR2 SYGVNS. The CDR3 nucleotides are TGTGCCAGCAGTAGTGCGGGAATAAGTCAATACGAGCAGTACTTC. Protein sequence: CASSSAGISQYEQYF.

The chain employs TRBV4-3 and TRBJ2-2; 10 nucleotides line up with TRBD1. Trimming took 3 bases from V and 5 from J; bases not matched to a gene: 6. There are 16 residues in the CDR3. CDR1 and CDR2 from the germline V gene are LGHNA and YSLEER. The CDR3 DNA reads TGCGCCAGCAGCCACGGGGGACAGGGGTGGACCGGGGAGCTGTTTTTT. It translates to CASSHGGQGWTGELFF.

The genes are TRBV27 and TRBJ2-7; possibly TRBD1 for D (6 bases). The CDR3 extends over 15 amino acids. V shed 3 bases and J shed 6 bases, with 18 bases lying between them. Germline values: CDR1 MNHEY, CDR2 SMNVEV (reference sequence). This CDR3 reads CASSFVFGTLFEQYF. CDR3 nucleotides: TGTGCCAGCAGTTTCGTCTTCGGGACACTTTTCGAGCAGTACTTC.

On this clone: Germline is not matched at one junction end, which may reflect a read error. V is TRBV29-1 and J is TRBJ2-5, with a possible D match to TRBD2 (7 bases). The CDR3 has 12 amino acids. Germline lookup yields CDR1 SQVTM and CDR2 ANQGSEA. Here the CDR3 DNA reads TGCAGCCCCAGGACTTGGGCGGGGGCCCAGCACTTC. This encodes CSPRTWAGAQHF.

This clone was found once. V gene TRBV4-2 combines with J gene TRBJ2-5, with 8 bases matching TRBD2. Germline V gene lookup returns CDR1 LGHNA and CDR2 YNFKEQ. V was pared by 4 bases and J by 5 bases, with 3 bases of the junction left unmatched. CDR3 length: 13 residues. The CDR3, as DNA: TGTGCCAGCAGCCCGGGACTAGGGGAGACCCAGTACTTC. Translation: CASSPGLGETQYF.

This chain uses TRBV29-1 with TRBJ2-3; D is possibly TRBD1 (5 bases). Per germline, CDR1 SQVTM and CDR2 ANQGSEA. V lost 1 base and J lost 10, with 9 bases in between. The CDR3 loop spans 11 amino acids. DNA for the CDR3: TGCAGCGTTGAAGGGCAGGGTCCGCAGTATTTT. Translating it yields CSVEGQGPQYF.

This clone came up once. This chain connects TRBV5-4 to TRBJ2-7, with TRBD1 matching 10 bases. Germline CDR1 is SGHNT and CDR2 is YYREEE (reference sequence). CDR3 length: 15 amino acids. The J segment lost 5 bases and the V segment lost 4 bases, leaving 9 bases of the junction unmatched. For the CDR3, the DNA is TGTGCCAGCAGCCTCACCCCCGGGACAGGGGACGAGCAGTACTTC. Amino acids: CASSLTPGTGDEQYF.

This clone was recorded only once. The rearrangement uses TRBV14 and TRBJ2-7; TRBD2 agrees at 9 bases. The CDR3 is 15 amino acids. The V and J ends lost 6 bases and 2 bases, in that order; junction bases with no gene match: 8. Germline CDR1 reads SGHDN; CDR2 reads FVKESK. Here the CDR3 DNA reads TGTGCCAGCAGAGTAGGGACTAGCCCTACCTACGAGCAGTACTTC. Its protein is CASRVGTSPTYEQYF.